Following are 16 T cell receptor beta chains from one sample sequenced in a study of T cells in localized non-small cell lung cancer. Sequenced by immunoSEQ multiplex PCR; TCRdb stores in-frame clones only, minus some. This table holds tens of thousands of clones, approximately 84% found once. The material was peripheral blood, obtained before any cancer treatment. All receptors come from a female donor of 60 years or more with stage I lung adenocarcinoma.

This sequence joins TRBV6-5 and TRBJ1-2; D might be TRBD1 (6 bases). CDR1 is MNHEY, CDR2 SVGAGI, per germline. The CDR3 is 15 residues long. With 4 bases removed from V and 4 bases from J, the gap between germline ends came to 16 bases. Written as DNA, the CDR3 is TGTGCCAGCAGTTCGGGAGTCGGAGGGGGCTATGGCTACACCTTC. Encoded protein: CASSSGVGGGYGYTF.

This chain joins TRBV27 and TRBJ2-7; 7 bases are shared with TRBD2. Germline V CDR1 and CDR2: MNHEY, SMNVEV (reference sequence). The CDR3 covers 14 residues. J was trimmed by 5 bases and V by 3 bases; bases with no gene match: 7. The CDR3 DNA sequence: TGTGCCAGCAGTTTTTATAAGGGAGGGGACGAGCAGTACTTC. It is translated as CASSFYKGGDEQYF.

This chain uses TRBV27 with TRBJ1-1, with unresolved D. The CDR3 extends over 15 amino acids. Per germline, CDR1 MNHEY and CDR2 SMNVEV (reference sequence). With 6 bases removed from V and 0 bases from J, the gap between germline ends came to 14 bases. The CDR3 nucleotides read TGTGCCAGCAGCCGGGCCTCGCGCATGAACACTGAAGCTTTCTTT. Protein product: CASSRASRMNTEAFF.

The chain carries TRBV29-1 and TRBJ2-7; 9 bases match TRBD1. The CDR3 has 14 amino acids. Germline values: CDR1 SQVTM, CDR2 ANQGSEA. Trimming removed 5 bases from V and 0 bases from J; junction bases left unmatched: 5. The CDR3 reads CSVLDRGSSYEQYF. CDR3 in DNA: TGCAGCGTTCTGGACAGGGGTAGCTCCTACGAGCAGTACTTC.

The V gene is TRBV11-2, the J gene TRBJ2-2; possible D gene TRBD2, 6 bases. CDR3 size: 17 residues. V dropped 4 bases and J dropped 5 bases, with 20 bases sitting between them. The germline V gene has CDR1 SGHAT and CDR2 FQNNGV. The chain's CDR3 is CASSYRFGGSKTGELFF. The CDR3 DNA sequence: TGTGCCAGCAGCTACCGGTTTGGGGGGAGTAAGACCGGGGAGCTGTTTTTT.

The chain combines TRBV30 with TRBJ1-4; 7 bases fit TRBD1. The CDR3 totals 15 residues. The germline V gene has CDR1 GTSNPN and CDR2 SVGIG (reference sequence). Germline trimming cut 2 bases from V and 2 bases from J; bases unmatched to any gene: 5. The CDR3 DNA follows: TGTGCCTGGAGTTCTACACAGGGGACTAATGAAAAACTGTTTTTT. Protein product: CAWSSTQGTNEKLFF.

This chain connects TRBV7-9 to TRBJ2-5; D might be TRBD1 or TRBD2, each matching 5 bases. The V end was cut by 5 bases, the J end by 4 bases, with 14 bases between. Germline CDR1 SEHNR, CDR2 FQNEAQ (reference sequence). This CDR3 region has 14 residues. Here the CDR3 reads CASSKGPWAETQYF. CDR3 in DNA: TGTGCCAGCAGCAAGGGACCCTGGGCAGAGACCCAGTACTTC.

J is TRBJ2-1 and V is TRBV9; no definite D call. The CDR3 runs 12 residues. V shed 0 bases and J shed 9 bases, with 7 bases lying between them. The germline CDR1 and CDR2 sequences are SGDLS and YYNGEE. CDR3 amino acids: CASSVVESEQFF. The DNA for the CDR3 is TGTGCCAGCAGCGTAGTCGAGTCTGAGCAGTTCTTC.

V gene TRBV9 combines with J gene TRBJ1-4, with 7 bases fitting TRBD1. Germline V gene data show CDR1 as SGDLS and CDR2 as YYNGEE. The length of the CDR3 is 15 residues. Trimming removed 3 bases from V and 3 bases from J; junction bases left unmatched: 5. The CDR3 nucleotides read TGTGCCAGCAGCGCCGGACAGGTCCCTAATGAAAAACTGTTTTTT. Translation: CASSAGQVPNEKLFF. Full variable domain (rest looked up from reference TRBV9 and TRBJ1-4): DSGVTQTPKHLITATGQRVTLRCSPRSGDLSVYWYQQSLDQGLQFLIQYYNGEERAKGNILERFSAQQFPDLHSELNLSSLELGDSALYFCASSAGQVPNEKLFFGSGTQLSVL.

The chain couples TRBV2 to TRBJ1-6; the match to TRBD1 covers 10 bases. Germline V gene sequence: CDR1 SNHLY, CDR2 FYNNEI. The J segment lost 10 bases and the V segment lost 8 bases, leaving 11 bases of the junction unmatched. This CDR3 has 15 amino acids. CDR3 sequence: CASLGQGVKGSPLHF. CDR3 nucleotide sequence: TGTGCCAGCCTAGGACAGGGGGTAAAGGGGTCACCCCTCCACTTT.

This sequence joins TRBV6-1 and TRBJ2-1, with D possibly being TRBD2 (6 bases). The V end was cut by 6 bases, the J end by 6 bases, with 18 bases between. The CDR3 length is 15 residues. Germline CDR1 reads MNHNS; CDR2 reads SASEGT. CDR3 residues: CASSELATVPNEQFF. The DNA of the CDR3 is TGTGCCAGCAGCGAACTAGCTACGGTGCCCAATGAGCAGTTCTTC.

This rearrangement joins TRBV30 to TRBJ1-1; 9 nucleotides agree with TRBD1. CDR1 is GTSNPN and CDR2 is SVGIG in the germline V gene (reference sequence). CDR3 length: 14 amino acids. The trim removed 4 bases at V and 4 bases at J, leaving 7 bases unmatched. CDR3 amino acids: CAWKYRGQGTEAFF. In DNA, the CDR3 is TGTGCCTGGAAATACAGGGGGCAAGGCACTGAAGCTTTCTTT. Combining the CDR3 with reference TRBV30 and TRBJ1-1 gives the whole variable domain SQTIHQWPATLVQPVGSPLSLECTVEGTSNPNLYWYRQAAGRGLQLLFYSVGIGQISSEVPQNLSASRPQDRQFILSSKKLLLSDSGFYLCAWKYRGQGTEAFFGQGTRLTVV.

The chain joins TRBV30 to TRBJ2-5; TRBD2 matches 8 bases. The CDR3 length is 14 residues. Germline values: CDR1 GTSNPN, CDR2 SVGIG (reference sequence). J was trimmed by 1 base and V by 2 bases; bases with no gene match: 3. The CDR3 coding sequence is TGTGCCTGGAGTTCCGGGAGGGTCCAAGAGACCCAGTACTTC. The encoded protein is CAWSSGRVQETQYF.

CDR3 DNA: TGTGCCAGCAGCGTAGAGGCAGGGGGCCTCGGAGAGCAGTACTTC. Its translation is CASSVEAGGLGEQYF. This chain links TRBV9 with TRBJ2-7, with 8 bases identical to TRBD1. Losses at the gene ends were 0 bases for V and 7 bases for J; bases not matched to a gene: 9. The CDR3 totals 15 residues. Germline CDR1 is SGDLS and CDR2 is YYNGEE.

This clone appeared a single time. The chain joins TRBV6-4 to TRBJ2-3; D may correspond to TRBD1 or TRBD2 (5 bases each). Trimming stripped 3 bases from V and 1 base from J, with 8 bases between. The CDR3 is 14 amino acids. Germline CDR1 reads MRHNA; CDR2 reads SNTAGT. CDR3 nucleotide sequence: TGTGCCAGCAGTGAGATGGGGGGCACAGATACGCAGTATTTT. Translated: CASSEMGGTDTQYF.

V usage is TRBV7-6 and J usage is TRBJ2-1; 8 bases align to TRBD1. V dropped 1 base and J dropped 5; count of bases not matched to a gene: 4. In germline, CDR1 is SGHVS, CDR2 FNYEAQ. The CDR3 runs 15 residues. The CDR3 nucleotides read TGTGCCAGCAGCTTAGTTGGGACAGGAAACAATGAGCAGTTCTTC. Its translation: CASSLVGTGNNEQFF.